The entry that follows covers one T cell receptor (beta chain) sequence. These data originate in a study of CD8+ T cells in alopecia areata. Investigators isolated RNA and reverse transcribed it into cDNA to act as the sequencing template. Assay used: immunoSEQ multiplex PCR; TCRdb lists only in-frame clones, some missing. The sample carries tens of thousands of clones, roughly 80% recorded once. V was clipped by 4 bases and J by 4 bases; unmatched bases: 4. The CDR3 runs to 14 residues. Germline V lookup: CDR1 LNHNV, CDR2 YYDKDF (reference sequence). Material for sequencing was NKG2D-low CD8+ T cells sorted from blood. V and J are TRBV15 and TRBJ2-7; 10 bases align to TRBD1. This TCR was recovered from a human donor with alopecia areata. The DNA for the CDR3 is TGTGCCACCAGCATAGAGGGACAGGGGTACGAGCAGTACTTC. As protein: CATSIEGQGYEQYF.